This T cell receptor (beta chain) was sequenced for a study of Tregs in tolerant kidney transplant recipients. Unstimulated Tregs (CD4+CD25+CD127-) and CD4+CD25- non-Tregs were sorted from PBMCs. V lost 0 bases and J lost 6, with 8 bases in between. CDR1 LGHNA and CDR2 YSLEER come from the germline V gene. The CDR3 totals 13 residues. General study points: The most relevant donor-specific Treg TCRbeta repertoire apparently came from expansion with activated donor B cells. Findings come from small patient numbers and require larger validation. No direct test of biological reproducibility was done here.

In regard to this clone: Antigen: not known.

The assay was immunoSEQ multiplex PCR, and TCRdb's table has in-frame clones only and misses some. The table shows roughly 70,000 clones, with roughly 84% occurring only once. The chain is built from TRBV4-3 and TRBJ1-2; D call uncertain. The sequenced sample consisted of CD4+ T cells from blood. The clonotype originates from a human donor in good health. The CDR3 region is CASSQDYENGYTF. Written as DNA, the CDR3 is TGCGCCAGCAGCCAAGATTACGAGAATGGCTACACCTTC.